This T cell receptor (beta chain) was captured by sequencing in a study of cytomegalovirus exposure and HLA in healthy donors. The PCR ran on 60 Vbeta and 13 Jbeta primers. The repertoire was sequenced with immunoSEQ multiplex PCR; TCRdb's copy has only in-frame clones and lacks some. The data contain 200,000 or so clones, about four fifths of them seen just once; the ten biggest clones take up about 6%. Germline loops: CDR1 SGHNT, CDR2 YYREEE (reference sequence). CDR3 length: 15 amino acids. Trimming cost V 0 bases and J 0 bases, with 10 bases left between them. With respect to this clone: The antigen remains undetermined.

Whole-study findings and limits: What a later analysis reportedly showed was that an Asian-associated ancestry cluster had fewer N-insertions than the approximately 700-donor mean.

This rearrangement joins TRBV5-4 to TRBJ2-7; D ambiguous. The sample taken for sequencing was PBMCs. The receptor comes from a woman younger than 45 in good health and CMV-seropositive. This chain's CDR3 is CASSLAAESSYEQYF. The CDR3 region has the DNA TGTGCCAGCAGCTTGGCGGCGGAGAGCTCCTACGAGCAGTACTTC.